The 7 T cell receptor beta chains reported below all come from one sample, sequenced in a study of T cells in women clearing cervical HPV infection. Assay used: immunoSEQ multiplex PCR; TCRdb lists only in-frame clones, some missing. The listing contains more than 25,000 clones. The source material was blood buffy coat. These receptors were collected from a woman between 18 and 70 years old with a cervical HPV16 infection that either progressed to CIN3+ or cleared (not recorded which).

Turning to this clone: Coverage ceases 3 residues before the CDR3 finishes, and the germline J gene fills in the end. The chain carries TRBV2 and TRBJ2-2, with 10 bases lining up with TRBD1. This CDR3 has 14 amino acids. Germline loops: CDR1 SNHLY, CDR2 FYNNEI. The CDR3 sequence is CASSPGTGVEKLFF. Partial CDR3 DNA: TGTGCCAGCAGCCCCGGGACAGGGGTTGAAAAG.

Concerning this clone: The missing CDR3 end, 3 residues past where the read stops, is filled in from the germline J gene. The chain carries TRBV20-1 and TRBJ2-1; D gene unclear. Germline CDR1 and CDR2: DFQATT and SNEGSKA (reference sequence). Trimming cost V 0 bases and J 9 bases, with 18 bases left between them. The CDR3 covers 15 residues. The CDR3 is CSARDFYAPTSEQFF. CDR3 DNA, as far as it was read: TGCAGTGCTAGAGATTTTTACGCCCCCACCAGTGAG.

Of note for this clone: The missing CDR3 end, 3 residues past where the read stops, is filled in from the germline J gene. This chain connects TRBV5-1 to TRBJ2-7; 12 nucleotides line up with TRBD2. CDR1 is SGHRS and CDR2 is YFSETQ in the germline V gene. J lost 6 bases, V lost 0 bases, and 10 bases had no gene match. The CDR3 is made up of 17 amino acids. The CDR3 sequence: CASSLALLAGGGREQYF. CDR3 DNA, as far as it was read: TGCGCCAGCAGCTTGGCCCTACTAGCGGGGGGCGGGCGCGAG.

In the case of this clone: With the read ending 3 residues before the CDR3 end, the germline J gene is used to fill in that end. The rearrangement links TRBV20-1 to TRBJ1-2; D is ambiguous. Germline V gene data show CDR1 as DFQATT and CDR2 as SNEGSKA (reference sequence). CDR3 length: 15 residues. Trimming cost V 0 bases and J 5 bases, with 16 bases left between them. CDR3 bases read: TGCAGTGCTAGAGATTCCTCACGGACTGAGTATGGC. Its translation is CSARDSSRTEYG. The entire CDR3 protein reads CSARDSSRTEYGYTF.

As concerns this clone: The CDR3 goes on 3 residues after the read ends, and that part is filled in from the germline J gene. This chain connects TRBV7-8 to TRBJ2-5; 9 positions agree with TRBD2. CDR1 is SGHVS and CDR2 is FQNEAQ in the germline V gene. There are 15 residues in the CDR3. CDR3 sequence: CASSPSGGILYTQYF. The covered CDR3 bases are TGTGCCAGCAGCCCGAGCGGGGGGATTCTTTATACC.

A word on this clone: The CDR3 end is not reached by the read, which stops 3 residues before it; the germline J gene fills it in. This chain links TRBV2 with TRBJ2-3; TRBD1 is a possible D gene (5 bases). Germline lookup yields CDR1 SNHLY and CDR2 FYNNEI. This CDR3 is built from 15 residues. V was trimmed by 1 base and J by 0 bases, leaving 8 bases between them. CDR3 amino acids: CASSEEQGSTDTQYF. Incomplete CDR3 DNA: TGTGCCAGCAGTGAAGAGCAGGGTAGCACAGATACG.

Notes on this clone: The read is 3 residues too short to cover the CDR3 end, so that end is filled in from the germline J gene. The chain uses TRBV7-6 and TRBJ2-3; D unclear. Trimming shortened V by 5 bases and J by 3 bases, and 18 bases separated the two germline ends. The CDR3 contains 16 residues. The germline CDR1 and CDR2 sequences are SGHVS and FNYEAQ. CDR3 protein: CASSTAVGYQTDTQYF. The covered CDR3 bases are TGTGCCAGCAGCACAGCCGTTGGGTACCAGACAGATACG.